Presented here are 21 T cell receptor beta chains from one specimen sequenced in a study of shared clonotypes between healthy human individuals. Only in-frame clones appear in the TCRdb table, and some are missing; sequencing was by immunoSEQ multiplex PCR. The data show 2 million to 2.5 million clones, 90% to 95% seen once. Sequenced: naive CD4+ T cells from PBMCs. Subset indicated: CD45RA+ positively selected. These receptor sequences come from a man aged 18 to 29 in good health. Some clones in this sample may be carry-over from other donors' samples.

In DNA, the CDR3 is TGTGCCAGGACGGGGCAAGCCTACAATGAGCAGTTCTTC. It yields the protein CARTGQAYNEQFF. The chain recombines TRBV7-2 with TRBJ2-1; D is tentatively TRBD1 or TRBD2 (5 bases each). Looked up from germline, CDR1 is SGHTA and CDR2 is FQGNSA. Trimming stripped 9 bases from V and 2 bases from J, with 11 bases between. The CDR3 length is 13 residues. The full variable domain, completed using reference TRBV7-2 and TRBJ2-1, is GAGVSQSPSNKVTEKGKDVELRCDPISGHTALYWYRQSLGQGLEFLIYFQGNSAPDKSGLPSDRFSAERTGGSVSTLTIQRTQQEDSAVYLCARTGQAYNEQFFGPGTRLTVL.

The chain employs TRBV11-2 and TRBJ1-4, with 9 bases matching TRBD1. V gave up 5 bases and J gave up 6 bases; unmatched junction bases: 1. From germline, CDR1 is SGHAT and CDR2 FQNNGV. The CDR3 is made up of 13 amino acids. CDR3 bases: TGTGCCAGCAGCAGACAGGGGGATGAAAAACTGTTTTTT. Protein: CASSRQGDEKLFF.

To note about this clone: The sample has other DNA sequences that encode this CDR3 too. The CDR3 reads CAWSVQGNSPLHF. CDR3 coding DNA: TGTGCCTGGAGTGTACAGGGCAATTCACCCCTCCACTTT. V and J are TRBV30 and TRBJ1-6, with D tentatively TRBD1 (6 bases). The CDR3 sequence is 13 residues long. Germline V gene lookup returns CDR1 GTSNPN and CDR2 SVGIG (reference sequence). The V gene lost 0 bases and the J gene lost 7 bases, with 7 bases spanning the gap.

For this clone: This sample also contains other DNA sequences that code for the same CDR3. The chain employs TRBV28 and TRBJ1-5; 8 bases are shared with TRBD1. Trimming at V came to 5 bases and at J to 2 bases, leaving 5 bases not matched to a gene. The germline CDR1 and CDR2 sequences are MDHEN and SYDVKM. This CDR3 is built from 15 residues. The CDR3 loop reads CASSAGTGGNQPQHF. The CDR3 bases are TGTGCCAGCAGTGCAGGGACAGGAGGCAATCAGCCCCAGCATTTT.

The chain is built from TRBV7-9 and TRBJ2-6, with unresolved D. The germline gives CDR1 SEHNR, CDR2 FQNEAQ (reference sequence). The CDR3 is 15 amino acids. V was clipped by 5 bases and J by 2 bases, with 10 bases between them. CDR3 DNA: TGTGCCAGCAGCCCTGGTGGGGCTGGGGCCAACGTCCTGACTTTC. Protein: CASSPGGAGANVLTF.

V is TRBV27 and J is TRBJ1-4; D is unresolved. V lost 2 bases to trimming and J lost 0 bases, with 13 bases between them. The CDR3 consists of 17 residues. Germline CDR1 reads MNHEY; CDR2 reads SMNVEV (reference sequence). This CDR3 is CASSLGKGVATNEKLFF. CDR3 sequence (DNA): TGTGCCAGCAGTTTAGGTAAGGGAGTAGCAACTAATGAAAAACTGTTTTTT.

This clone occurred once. The CDR3 DNA reads TGCGCCAGCAGCCTCCGAAGCAATCAGCCCCAGCATTTT. It encodes CASSLRSNQPQHF. This chain connects TRBV4-1 to TRBJ1-5; D not certain. The V and J ends lost 4 bases and 1 base respectively, with 5 bases between them. Germline V gene data show CDR1 as MGHRA and CDR2 as YSYEKL. The length of the CDR3 is 13 residues.

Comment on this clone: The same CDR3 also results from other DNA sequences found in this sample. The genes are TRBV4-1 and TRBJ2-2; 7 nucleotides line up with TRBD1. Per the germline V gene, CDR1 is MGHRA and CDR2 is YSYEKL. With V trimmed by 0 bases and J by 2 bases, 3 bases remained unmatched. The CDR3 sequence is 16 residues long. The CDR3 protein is CASSQEAGGNTGELFF. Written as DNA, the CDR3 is TGCGCCAGCAGCCAAGAGGCAGGGGGAAACACCGGGGAGCTGTTTTTT.

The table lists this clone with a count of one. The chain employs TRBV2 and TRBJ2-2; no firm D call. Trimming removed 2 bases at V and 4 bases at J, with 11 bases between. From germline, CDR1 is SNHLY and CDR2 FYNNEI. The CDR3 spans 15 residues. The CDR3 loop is CASSEQATGTGELFF. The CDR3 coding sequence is TGTGCCAGCAGTGAACAGGCCACGGGCACCGGGGAGCTGTTTTTT.

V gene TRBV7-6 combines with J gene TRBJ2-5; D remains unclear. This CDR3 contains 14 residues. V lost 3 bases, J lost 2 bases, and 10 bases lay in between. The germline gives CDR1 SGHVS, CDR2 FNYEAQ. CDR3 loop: CASSFQSAQETQYF. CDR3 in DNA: TGTGCCAGCAGCTTCCAGAGCGCGCAAGAGACCCAGTACTTC.

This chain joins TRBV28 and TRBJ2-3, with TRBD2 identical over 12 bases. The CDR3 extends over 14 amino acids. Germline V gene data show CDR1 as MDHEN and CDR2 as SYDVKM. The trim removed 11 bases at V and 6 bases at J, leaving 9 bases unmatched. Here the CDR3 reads CAVQTSGSQDTQYF. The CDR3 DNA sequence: TGTGCCGTCCAGACTAGCGGGAGTCAGGATACGCAGTATTTT.

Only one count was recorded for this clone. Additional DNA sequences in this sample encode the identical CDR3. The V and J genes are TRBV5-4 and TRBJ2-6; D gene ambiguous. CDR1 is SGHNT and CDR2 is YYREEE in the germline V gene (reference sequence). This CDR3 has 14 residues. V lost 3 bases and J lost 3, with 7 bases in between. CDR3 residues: CASSSSSGANVLTF. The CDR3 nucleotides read TGTGCCAGCAGCTCGAGCAGTGGGGCCAACGTCCTGACTTTC.

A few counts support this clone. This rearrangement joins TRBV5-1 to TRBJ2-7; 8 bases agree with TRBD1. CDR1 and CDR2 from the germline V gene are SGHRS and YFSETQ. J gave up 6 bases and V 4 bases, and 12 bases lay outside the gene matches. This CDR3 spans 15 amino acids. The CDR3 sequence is CASSLSGGLKAEQYF. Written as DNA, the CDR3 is TGCGCCAGCAGCCTCTCAGGGGGCCTCAAGGCCGAGCAGTACTTC.

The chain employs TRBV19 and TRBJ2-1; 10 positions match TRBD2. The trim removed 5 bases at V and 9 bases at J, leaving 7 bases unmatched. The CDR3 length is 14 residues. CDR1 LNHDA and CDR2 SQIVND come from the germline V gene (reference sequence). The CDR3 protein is CASSDSGRRAEQFF. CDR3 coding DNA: TGTGCCAGTAGTGATAGCGGGAGGAGGGCTGAGCAGTTCTTC.

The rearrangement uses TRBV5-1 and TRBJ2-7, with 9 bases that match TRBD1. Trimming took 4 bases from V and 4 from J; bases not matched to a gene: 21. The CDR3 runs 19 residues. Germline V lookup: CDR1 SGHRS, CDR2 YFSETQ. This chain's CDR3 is CASSLPRTGAEVRGYEQYF. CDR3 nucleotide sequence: TGCGCCAGCAGCCTACCCAGGACAGGGGCGGAGGTCCGGGGGTACGAGCAGTACTTC.

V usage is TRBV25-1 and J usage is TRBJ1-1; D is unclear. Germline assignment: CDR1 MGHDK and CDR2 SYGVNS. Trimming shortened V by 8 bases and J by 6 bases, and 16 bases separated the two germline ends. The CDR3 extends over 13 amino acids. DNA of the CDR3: TGTGCCAGCGCCCTTCCCCAGGCTTCTGAAGCTTTCTTT. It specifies CASALPQASEAFF.

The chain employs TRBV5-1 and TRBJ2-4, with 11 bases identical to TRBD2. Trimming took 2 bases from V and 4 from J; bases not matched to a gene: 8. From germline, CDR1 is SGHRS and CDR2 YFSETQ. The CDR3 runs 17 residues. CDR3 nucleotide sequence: TGCGCCAGCAGCTTCATAGCGGGAGGGATCGGGAAAAACATTCAGTACTTC. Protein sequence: CASSFIAGGIGKNIQYF.

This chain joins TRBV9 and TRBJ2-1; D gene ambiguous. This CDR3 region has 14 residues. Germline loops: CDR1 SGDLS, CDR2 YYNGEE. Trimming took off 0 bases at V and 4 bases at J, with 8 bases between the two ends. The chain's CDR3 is CASSVGSGYNEQFF. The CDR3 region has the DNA TGTGCCAGCAGCGTAGGTTCTGGGTACAATGAGCAGTTCTTC.

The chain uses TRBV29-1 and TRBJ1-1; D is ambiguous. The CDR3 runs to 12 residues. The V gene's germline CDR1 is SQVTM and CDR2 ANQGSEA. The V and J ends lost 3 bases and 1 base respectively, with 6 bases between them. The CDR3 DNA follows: TGCAGCGTTGAGCCCGGGAACACTGAAGCTTTCTTT. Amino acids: CSVEPGNTEAFF.

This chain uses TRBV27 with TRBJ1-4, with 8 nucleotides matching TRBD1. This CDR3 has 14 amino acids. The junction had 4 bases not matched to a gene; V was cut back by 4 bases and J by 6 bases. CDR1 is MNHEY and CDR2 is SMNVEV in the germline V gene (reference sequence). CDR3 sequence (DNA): TGTGCCAGCAGTTCTAGGACAGGGTATGAAAAACTGTTTTTT. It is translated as CASSSRTGYEKLFF.

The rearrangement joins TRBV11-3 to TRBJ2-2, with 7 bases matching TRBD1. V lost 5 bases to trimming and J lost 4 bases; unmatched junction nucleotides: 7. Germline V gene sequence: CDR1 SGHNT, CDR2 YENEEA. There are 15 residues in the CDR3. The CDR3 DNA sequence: TGTGCCAGCAGCCTACCGACAGGGAGCACCGGGGAGCTGTTTTTT. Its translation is CASSLPTGSTGELFF.